The clone carrying this TCR beta chain was seen repeatedly, ten times or more. Template material for amplifying TCR beta CDR3 regions consisted of RNA transcripts. Initially, a first-round RT-PCR of the TCR CDR3 employed the HTBI primer set. Using its own MiXCR run on the multiplex PCR reads, TCRdb lists one record per CDR3 protein. The table includes 300,000 or so distinct CDR3 sequences, approximately 17% detected once. This sample was taken from a study of T cells in Graves' hyperthyroidism and ophthalmopathy. The CDR3 loop spans 15 amino acids. Germline CDR1 is SGHTA and CDR2 is FQGNSA. Trimming took off 3 bases at V and 4 bases at J, with 15 bases between the two ends.

This receptor was identified in a woman aged 55-70 years with Graves' ophthalmopathy. The chain uses TRBV7-2 and TRBJ1-2, with D maybe TRBD1 (5 bases). The material sequenced was blood. CDR3 sequence reads: CASSFAGTYSYGYTF. The DNA for the CDR3 is TGTGCCAGCAGCTTCGCCGGGACGTATTCCTATGGCTACACCTTC.